A single sample is the source of the 22 T cell receptor beta chains below, sequenced in a study of blood T cell repertoires in COVID-19. TCRdb's table, derived via immunoSEQ multiplex PCR, lists solely in-frame clones and lacks some. This table holds some 300,000 clones, over 90% found once. The sample taken for sequencing was PBMCs or T cells enriched from blood (not recorded which). All receptors derive from a woman aged 30 to 39 who had been exposed to COVID-19.

This clone occurred once. The V call is TRBV2, the J call TRBJ1-1; a possible D gene is TRBD1 (5 bases). Trimming took 7 bases from V and 4 from J, leaving 13 bases between them. Germline CDR1 reads SNHLY; CDR2 reads FYNNEI. This CDR3 spans 13 amino acids. The CDR3 coding sequence is TGTGCCAGCAACCGGGGGGGATCCACTGAAGCTTTCTTT. Its translation: CASNRGGSTEAFF.

Notes on this clone: Additional DNA sequences in this sample encode the identical CDR3. The V call is TRBV12-3 or TRBV12-4, the J call TRBJ1-1; tentatively, D is TRBD1 (6 bases). The CDR3 sequence is 13 residues long. The germline V and J ends were trimmed by 5 bases and 1 base, with 8 bases remaining between them. The CDR3 loop reads CASSPQGNTEAFF. The CDR3 DNA sequence: TGTGCCAGCAGTCCACAGGGGAACACTGAAGCTTTCTTT.

The V gene is TRBV27, the J gene TRBJ2-3, with TRBD2 as a possible D gene (6 bases). Germline assignment: CDR1 MNHEY and CDR2 SMNVEV (reference sequence). V lost 3 bases and J 3 bases, leaving 10 bases between the germline ends. This CDR3 contains 14 residues. CDR3 region: CASSFGGRTDTQYF. The CDR3 nucleotides are TGTGCCAGCAGTTTCGGGGGACGGACAGATACGCAGTATTTT.

This clone was seen only once. The chain is built from TRBV6-5 and TRBJ2-1; 9 nucleotides agree with TRBD1. The CDR3 loop spans 14 amino acids. V dropped 6 bases and J dropped 2; count of bases not matched to a gene: 2. CDR1 MNHEY and CDR2 SVGAGI come from the germline V gene. The CDR3 protein is CASSWDRAYNEQFF. CDR3 in DNA: TGTGCCAGCAGCTGGGACAGGGCCTACAATGAGCAGTTCTTC.

The rearrangement joins TRBV7-2 to TRBJ2-7, with D possibly matching TRBD2 (6 bases). Trimming cost V 3 bases and J 0 bases, with 12 bases left between them. This CDR3 comprises 15 residues. Looked up from germline, CDR1 is SGHTA and CDR2 is FQGNSA. CDR3 coding DNA: TGTGCCAGCAGCTTCCGGGGGAGGAGCTCCTACGAGCAGTACTTC. Protein: CASSFRGRSSYEQYF.

V is TRBV7-3 and J is TRBJ2-3, with 11 nucleotides matching TRBD2. Germline V CDR1 and CDR2: SGHTA, FQGTGA. The CDR3 has 16 amino acids. Trimming at V came to 6 bases and at J to 4 bases, leaving 9 bases not matched to a gene. The CDR3 DNA reads as TGTGCCAGCAGTCTAACTAGCGGGGGACTGCCAGATACGCAGTATTTT. This codes for CASSLTSGGLPDTQYF. The variable domain in full, with the rest retrieved from reference TRBV7-3 and TRBJ2-3, is GAGVSQTPSNKVTEKGKYVELRCDPISGHTALYWYRQSLGQGPEFLIYFQGTGAADDSGLPNDRFFAVRPEGSVSTLKIQRTERGDSAVYLCASSLTSGGLPDTQYFGPGTRLTVL.

V usage is TRBV19 and J usage is TRBJ1-5; D perhaps matches TRBD1 (6 bases). This CDR3 has 15 residues. From germline, CDR1 is LNHDA and CDR2 SQIVND (reference sequence). Trimming cost V 6 bases and J 0 bases, with 12 bases left between them. CDR3 DNA: TGTGCCAGTAGCTATGGGGACAATAGCAATCAGCCCCAGCATTTT. Protein: CASSYGDNSNQPQHF.

V gene TRBV6-6 combines with J gene TRBJ1-1; D is unresolved. Germline V gene lookup returns CDR1 MNHNY and CDR2 SVGAGI (reference sequence). Trimming took 8 bases from V and 4 from J, leaving 17 bases between them. CDR3 size: 14 residues. In DNA, the CDR3 is TGTGCCAGCTTCGGGGTTGGAGTGGGCACTGAAGCTTTCTTT. It codes for CASFGVGVGTEAFF.

The chain carries TRBV6-5 and TRBJ1-4; perhaps TRBD1 as D (5 bases). CDR1 and CDR2 (germline): MNHEY, SVGAGI. V was cut by 8 bases and J by 8 bases, with 12 bases left in between. The CDR3 is 12 residues long. This CDR3 reads CASRRVGEKLFF. The CDR3 region has the DNA TGTGCCAGCCGCAGGGTCGGGGAAAAACTGTTTTTT.

The V call is TRBV7-9, the J call TRBJ2-7, with D possibly being TRBD2 (6 bases). Germline values: CDR1 SEHNR, CDR2 FQNEAQ (reference sequence). Trimming removed 1 base at V and 6 bases at J, with 10 bases between. The CDR3 is made up of 13 amino acids. The CDR3 bases are TGTGCCAGCAGCTTAGGGGGGGTCTCCGAGCAGTACTTC. As protein: CASSLGGVSEQYF.

V and J are TRBV7-8 and TRBJ2-2; D might be TRBD2 (5 bases). The CDR3 consists of 16 residues. Germline V CDR1 and CDR2: SGHVS, FQNEAQ. The germline V and J ends were trimmed by 9 bases and 5 bases, with 22 bases remaining between them. CDR3 residues: CASSGKLGTRTGELFF. As DNA, the CDR3 is TGTGCCAGTTCCGGCAAACTAGGAACTAGAACCGGGGAGCTGTTTTTT.

This chain connects TRBV4-1 to TRBJ2-5, with 8 bases aligning to TRBD2. V gave up 4 bases and J gave up 3 bases; unmatched junction bases: 7. Germline CDR1 is MGHRA and CDR2 is YSYEKL. This CDR3 comprises 15 residues. In nucleotides, the CDR3 is TGCGCCAGCAGCCCCCTTACGGGGGGGAAAGAGACCCAGTACTTC. It yields the protein CASSPLTGGKETQYF.

The CDR3 coding sequence is TGTGCCAGCAGCTTTGGCGGGGGGGCCAGGACGCAGTATTTT. Amino acids: CASSFGGGARTQYF. The V call is TRBV5-6, the J call TRBJ2-3; 9 bases line up with TRBD2. The CDR3 extends over 14 amino acids. Losses at the gene ends were 2 bases for V and 9 bases for J; bases not matched to a gene: 7. Looked up from germline, CDR1 is SGHDT and CDR2 is YYEEEE.

This clone was recorded a few times. The genes are TRBV2 and TRBJ2-1; D possibly corresponds to TRBD2 (7 bases). The germline CDR1 and CDR2 sequences are SNHLY and FYNNEI. The CDR3 has 16 residues. Trimming stripped 4 bases from V and 7 bases from J, with 20 bases between. CDR3 sequence reads: CASSGLVREGGNEQFF. Written as DNA, the CDR3 is TGTGCCAGCAGTGGCCTGGTCCGCGAGGGGGGGAATGAGCAGTTCTTC.

The chain employs TRBV15 and TRBJ2-7; 9 nucleotides agree with TRBD1. V lost 3 bases, J lost 2 bases, and 2 bases stayed unmatched. The CDR3 consists of 14 residues. Looked up from germline, CDR1 is LNHNV and CDR2 is YYDKDF (reference sequence). The CDR3: CATSRTGGAYEQYF. CDR3 sequence (DNA): TGTGCCACCAGCAGGACAGGGGGGGCCTACGAGCAGTACTTC.

V usage is TRBV25-1 and J usage is TRBJ2-7, with 10 bases matching TRBD1. The CDR3 has 15 amino acids. The V gene's germline CDR1 is MGHDK and CDR2 SYGVNS. After removal of 4 bases from V and 5 bases from J, the junction contained 8 bases not matched to a gene. For the CDR3, the DNA is TGTGCCAGCAGTGCTAGACAGGGGGCTAAGAACGAGCAGTACTTC. Translating gives CASSARQGAKNEQYF.

The V and J genes are TRBV6-5 and TRBJ1-2; 8 nucleotides align to TRBD1. V dropped 7 bases and J dropped 2; count of bases not matched to a gene: 3. This CDR3 region has 13 residues. Germline V gives CDR1 MNHEY, CDR2 SVGAGI. The CDR3 coding sequence is TGTGCCAGCAACCCAGGGGGCAACTATGGCTACACCTTC. Its translation: CASNPGGNYGYTF.

The rearrangement joins TRBV6-2 or TRBV6-3 to TRBJ1-5; D uncertain. V was trimmed by 5 bases and J by 0 bases, leaving 11 bases between them. There are 15 residues in the CDR3. Germline CDR1 and CDR2: MNHEY and SVGEGT. CDR3 residues: CASSTTSYSNQPQHF. CDR3 coding DNA: TGTGCCAGCAGTACGACATCGTATAGCAATCAGCCCCAGCATTTT.

This chain joins TRBV4-1 and TRBJ2-2; TRBD2 matches 9 bases. CDR1 is MGHRA and CDR2 is YSYEKL in the germline V gene. The CDR3 has 16 amino acids. J gave up 1 base and V 3 bases, and 3 bases lay outside the gene matches. The CDR3 is CASSQAGGRNTGELFF. CDR3 sequence (DNA): TGCGCCAGCAGCCAGGCGGGGGGGCGGAACACCGGGGAGCTGTTTTTT.

The chain uses TRBV11-2 and TRBJ1-2; D is unclear. CDR3 length equals 12 residues. Germline values: CDR1 SGHAT, CDR2 FQNNGV. Trimming stripped 5 bases from V and 4 bases from J, with 8 bases between. The CDR3 sequence is CASSEAGYGYTF. The DNA of the CDR3 is TGTGCCAGCAGCGAGGCCGGCTATGGCTACACCTTC.

The chain has TRBV18 and TRBJ1-6, with a weak D call TRBD1 (5 bases). Germline assignment: CDR1 KGHSH and CDR2 LQKENI. The V and J ends lost 3 bases and 7 bases respectively, with 13 bases between them. The CDR3 length is 15 residues. The CDR3 sequence is CASSPSGGGNSPLHF. The DNA of the CDR3 is TGTGCCAGCTCACCCTCCGGGGGGGGGAATTCACCCCTCCACTTT.

The rearrangement joins TRBV2 to TRBJ1-5; D is unclear. Looked up from germline, CDR1 is SNHLY and CDR2 is FYNNEI. The V gene lost 3 bases and the J gene lost 1 base, with 7 bases spanning the gap. CDR3 length equals 14 residues. The DNA for the CDR3 is TGTGCCAGCAGTGAGCGGGTGAGCAATCAGCCCCAGCATTTT. Protein sequence: CASSERVSNQPQHF.